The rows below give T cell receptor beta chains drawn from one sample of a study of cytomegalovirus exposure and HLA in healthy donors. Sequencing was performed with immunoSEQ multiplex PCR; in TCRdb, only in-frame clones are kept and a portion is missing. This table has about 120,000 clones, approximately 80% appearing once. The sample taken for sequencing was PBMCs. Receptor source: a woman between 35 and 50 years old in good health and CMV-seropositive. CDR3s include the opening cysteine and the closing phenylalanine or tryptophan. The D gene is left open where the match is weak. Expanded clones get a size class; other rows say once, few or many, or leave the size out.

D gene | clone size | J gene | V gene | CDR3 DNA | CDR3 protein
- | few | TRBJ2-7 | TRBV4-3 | TGCGCCAGCAGCCAAACAATAGCTGCCTCCTACGAGCAGTACTTC | CASSQTIAASYEQYF
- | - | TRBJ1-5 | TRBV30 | TGTGCCTGGAACAATAATCAGCCCCAGCATTTT | CAWNNNQPQHF
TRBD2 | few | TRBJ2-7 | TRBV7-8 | TGTGCCAGCAGGTCCGGACTAGCGGGACGTTCCTACGAGCAGTACTTC | CASRSGLAGRSYEQYF
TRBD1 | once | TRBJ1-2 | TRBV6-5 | TGTGCCAGCAGTTCGGACAGGGTAAACTATGGCTACACCTTC | CASSSDRVNYGYTF
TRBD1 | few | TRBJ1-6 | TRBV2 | TGTGCCAGCAGTGCGGACAGGGGTAATTCACCCCTCCACTTT | CASSADRGNSPLHF
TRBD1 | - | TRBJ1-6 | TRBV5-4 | TGTGCCAGCAGGGAAGGACAGGGGATCAATTCACCCCTCCACTTT | CASREGQGINSPLHF
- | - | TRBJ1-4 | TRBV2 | TGTGCCAGCAGTGGGCCAGAAAATGAAAAACTGTTTTTT | CASSGPENEKLFF
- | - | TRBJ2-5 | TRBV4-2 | TGTGCCAGCAGCCAAGATCGAGGGGGTCAAGAGACCCAGTACTTC | CASSQDRGGQETQYF
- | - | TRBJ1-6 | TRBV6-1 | TGTGCCAGCAGTCGGGGTCCCCTCCACTTT | CASSRGPLHF
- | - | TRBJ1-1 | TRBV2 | TGTGCCAGCAGTGTGGACAGCGCTTTGAACACTGAAGCTTTCTTT | CASSVDSALNTEAFF
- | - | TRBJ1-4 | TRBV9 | TGTGCCAGCAGCGGCCAGGGAGGATTAGAAGAAAAACTGTTTTTT | CASSGQGGLEEKLFF
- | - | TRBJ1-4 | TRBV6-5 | TGTGCCAGCAGAAAACAGGGTGGGGATGAAAAACTGTTTTTT | CASRKQGGDEKLFF
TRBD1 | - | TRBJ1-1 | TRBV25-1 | TGTGCCAGCAGTGAATGGGACAGCCCGAACACTGAAGCTTTCTTT | CASSEWDSPNTEAFF
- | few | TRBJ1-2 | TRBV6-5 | TGTGCCAGCAGCAAACAGGGATTTGGCTACACCTTC | CASSKQGFGYTF
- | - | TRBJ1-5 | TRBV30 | TGTGCCTGGGGACTGGCAGGAAGAGACCAGCCCCAGCATTTT | CAWGLAGRDQPQHF
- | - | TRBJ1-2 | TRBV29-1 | TGCAGCGTTGGAGGCCAGGGAGGGAGCTACACCTTC | CSVGGQGGSYTF
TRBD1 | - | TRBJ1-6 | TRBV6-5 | TGTGCCAGTGGGGACAGGGATTCACCCCTCCACTTT | CASGDRDSPLHF
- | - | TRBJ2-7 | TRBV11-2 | TGTGCCAGCAGCTTAGCCCCGGGGAGGACGAGCGAGCAGTACTTC | CASSLAPGRTSEQYF
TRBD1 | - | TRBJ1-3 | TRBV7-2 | TGTGCCAGCAGCTCCCAGGGGGGTCCTGGAAACACCATATATTTT | CASSSQGGPGNTIYF
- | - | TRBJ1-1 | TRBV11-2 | TGTGCCAGCAGCTTCGAAACCGGGACAGAAGCTTTCTTT | CASSFETGTEAFF
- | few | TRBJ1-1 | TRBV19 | TGTGCCACAACGTCCGGGACACCCTTGAACACTGAAGCTTTCTTT | CATTSGTPLNTEAFF
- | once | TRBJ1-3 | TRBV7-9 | TGTGCCAGCAGCGTGCGCGGGACTTCCCCTGGAAACACCATATATTTT | CASSVRGTSPGNTIYF
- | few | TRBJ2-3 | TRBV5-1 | TGCGCCAGCAGCTTGGTATGGGACTTCGGTAGCACAGATACGCAGTATTTT | CASSLVWDFGSTDTQYF
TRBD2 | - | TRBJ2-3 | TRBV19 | TGTGCCAGTGCCCGACTAGCGGACCTTCCAGATACGCAGTATTTT | CASARLADLPDTQYF
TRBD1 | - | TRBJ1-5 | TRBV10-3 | TGTGCCACCACAGGGGTTGGGAATCAGCCCCAGCATTTT | CATTGVGNQPQHF
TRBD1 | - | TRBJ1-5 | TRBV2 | TGTGCCAGCAGTCCCCAGGGGGCGAATCAGCCCCAGCATTTT | CASSPQGANQPQHF
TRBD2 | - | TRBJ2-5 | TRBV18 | TGTGCCAGCTCACCGATAGCGGGGGGGTCCCAAGAGACCCAGTACTTC | CASSPIAGGSQETQYF
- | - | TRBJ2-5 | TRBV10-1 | TGCGCCAGCGCCCGGACTCGAGGGGAGACCCAGTACTTC | CASARTRGETQYF
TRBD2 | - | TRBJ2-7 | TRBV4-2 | TGTGCCAGCAGCACCCTAGCGGGAGGAGTTTCCGAGCAGTACTTC | CASSTLAGGVSEQYF
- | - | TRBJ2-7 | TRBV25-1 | TGTGCCAGCAGTGAATTTGGTACAGTCTACGAGCAGTACTTC | CASSEFGTVYEQYF
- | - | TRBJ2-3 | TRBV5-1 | TGCGCCAGCAGCCATACAGATACGCAGTATTTT | CASSHTDTQYF
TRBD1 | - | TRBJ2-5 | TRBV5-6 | TGTGCCAGCAGCTTACAGGGGGCCGCGACCCAGTACTTC | CASSLQGAATQYF
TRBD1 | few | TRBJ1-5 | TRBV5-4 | TGTGCCAGCAGCACGGGACAGCACAATCAGCCCCAGCATTTT | CASSTGQHNQPQHF
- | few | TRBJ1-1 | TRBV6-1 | TGTGCCAGCATAGTGGGCAGCTCTATGAACACTGAAGCTTTCTTT | CASIVGSSMNTEAFF
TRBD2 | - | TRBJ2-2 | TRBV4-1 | TGCGCCAGCAGCCAGACCAGCGGGGGGAACACCGGGGAGCTGTTTTTT | CASSQTSGGNTGELFF
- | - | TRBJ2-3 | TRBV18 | TGTGCCAGCTCACCGGGAGATTCGCAGTATTTT | CASSPGDSQYF
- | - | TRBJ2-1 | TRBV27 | TGTGCCAGCAACCCCCTCGGCAGGGCCGACAATGAGCAGTTCTTC | CASNPLGRADNEQFF
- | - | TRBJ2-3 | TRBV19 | TGTGCCAGTAGTTCCACGGGATTCACAGATACGCAGTATTTT | CASSSTGFTDTQYF
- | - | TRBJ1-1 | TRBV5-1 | TGCGCCAGCAGTGAAGACACAGCGGTAGCTTTCTTT | CASSEDTAVAFF